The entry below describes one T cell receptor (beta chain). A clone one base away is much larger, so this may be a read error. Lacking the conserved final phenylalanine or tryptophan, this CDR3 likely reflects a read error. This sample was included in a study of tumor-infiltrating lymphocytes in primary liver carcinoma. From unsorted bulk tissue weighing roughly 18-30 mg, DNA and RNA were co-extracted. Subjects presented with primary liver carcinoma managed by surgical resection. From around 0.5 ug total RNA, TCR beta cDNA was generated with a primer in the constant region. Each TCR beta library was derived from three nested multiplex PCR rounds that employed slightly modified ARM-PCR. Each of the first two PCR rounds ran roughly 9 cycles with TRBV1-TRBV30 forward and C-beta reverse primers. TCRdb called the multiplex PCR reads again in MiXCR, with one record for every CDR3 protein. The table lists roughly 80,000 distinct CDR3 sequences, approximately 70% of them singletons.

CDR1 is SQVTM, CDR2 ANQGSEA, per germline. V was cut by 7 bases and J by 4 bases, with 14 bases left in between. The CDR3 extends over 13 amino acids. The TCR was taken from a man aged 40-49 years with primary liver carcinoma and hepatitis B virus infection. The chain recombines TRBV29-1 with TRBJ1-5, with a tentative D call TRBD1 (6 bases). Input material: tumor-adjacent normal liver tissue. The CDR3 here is CSAGGGANQPQHV. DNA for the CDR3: TGCAGCGCCGGAGGGGGAGCGAATCAGCCCCAGCATGTT.